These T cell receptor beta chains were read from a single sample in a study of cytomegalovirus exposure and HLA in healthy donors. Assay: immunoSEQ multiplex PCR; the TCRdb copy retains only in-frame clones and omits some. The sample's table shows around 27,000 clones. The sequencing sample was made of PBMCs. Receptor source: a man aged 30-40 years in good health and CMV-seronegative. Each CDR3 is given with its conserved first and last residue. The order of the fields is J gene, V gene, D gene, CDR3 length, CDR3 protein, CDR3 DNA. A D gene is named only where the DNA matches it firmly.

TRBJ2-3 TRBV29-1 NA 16 CSVGARSSSRSDTQYF TGCAGCGTGGGGGCGAGATCGTCGTCCCGGTCAGATACGCAGTATTTT
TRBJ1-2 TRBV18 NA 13 CASSAAGLDGYTF TGTGCCAGCTCAGCCGCAGGGTTAGATGGCTACACCTTC
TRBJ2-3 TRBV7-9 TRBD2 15 CASRQAGASSDTQYF TGTGCCAGCAGACAAGCGGGAGCCTCGTCTGATACGCAGTATTTT
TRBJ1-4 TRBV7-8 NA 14 CASSQGLANEKLFF TGTGCCAGCAGCCAGGGGCTAGCTAATGAAAAACTGTTTTTT
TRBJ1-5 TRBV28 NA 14 CASSLDRSRGPQHF TGTGCCAGCAGCCTTGACCGCTCGCGGGGGCCCCAGCATTTT
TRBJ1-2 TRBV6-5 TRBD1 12 CASRPWTGGYTF TGTGCCAGCAGACCCTGGACAGGGGGCTACACCTTC
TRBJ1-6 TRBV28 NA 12 CASKGNNSPLHF TGTGCCAGTAAGGGGAATAATTCACCCCTCCACTTT
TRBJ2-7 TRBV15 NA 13 CATSREGQCGLYF TGTGCCACCAGCAGAGAGGGCCAGTGCGGGCTTTACTTC
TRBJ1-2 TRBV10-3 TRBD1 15 CAISPPEQGAQGYTF TGTGCCATCAGCCCCCCGGAACAGGGGGCTCAAGGCTACACCTTC
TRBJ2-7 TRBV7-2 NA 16 CASSLAPALLSYEQYF TGTGCCAGCAGCTTAGCCCCAGCACTACTCTCCTACGAGCAGTACTTC
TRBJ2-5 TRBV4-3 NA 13 CASSQAGTQTQYF TGCGCCAGCAGCCAAGCAGGGACACAGACCCAGTACTTC
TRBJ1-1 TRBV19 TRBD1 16 CASSITLTGGYSEAFF TGTGCCAGTAGTATCACTCTGACAGGGGGGTACTCTGAAGCTTTCTTT
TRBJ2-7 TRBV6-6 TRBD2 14 CASSAGLAGTVQYF TGTGCCAGCAGCGCCGGACTAGCGGGAACGGTGCAGTACTTC
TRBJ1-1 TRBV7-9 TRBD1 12 CASSLGTGKAFF TGTGCCAGCAGCTTGGGGACAGGGAAGGCTTTCTTT
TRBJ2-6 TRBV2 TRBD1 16 CASSQGAGTGANVLTF TGTGCCAGCAGTCAGGGGGCAGGGACTGGGGCCAACGTCCTGACTTTC
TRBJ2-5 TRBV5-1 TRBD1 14 CASSPGQGPETQYF TGCGCCAGCAGCCCGGGACAGGGTCCAGAGACCCAGTACTTC
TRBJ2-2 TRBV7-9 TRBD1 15 CASSSQGMYSGELFF TGTGCCAGCAGCTCACAGGGGATGTATTCCGGGGAGCTGTTTTTT
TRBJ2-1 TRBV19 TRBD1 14 CASSDRQGYNEQFF TGTGCCAGTAGTGACCGACAGGGTTACAATGAGCAGTTCTTC
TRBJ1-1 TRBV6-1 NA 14 CASGGTAMNTEAFF TGTGCCAGCGGCGGGACGGCCATGAACACTGAAGCTTTCTTT
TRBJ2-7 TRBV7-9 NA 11 CASNYRSEQYF TGTGCCAGCAACTACCGTTCCGAGCAGTACTTC
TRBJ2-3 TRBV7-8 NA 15 CASSPRQGGPDTQYF TGTGCCAGCAGCCCCCGCCAGGGGGGCCCAGATACGCAGTATTTT
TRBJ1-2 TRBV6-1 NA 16 CASSEGLGAYSYGYTF TGTGCCAGCAGTGAGGGTCTGGGGGCCTACAGCTATGGCTACACCTTC
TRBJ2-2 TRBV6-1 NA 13 CASSGGGPGELFF TGTGCCAGCAGTGGGGGCGGACCCGGGGAGCTGTTTTTT
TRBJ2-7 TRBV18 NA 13 CASSPPDSPEQYF TGTGCCAGCTCACCACCGGACAGCCCCGAGCAGTACTTC
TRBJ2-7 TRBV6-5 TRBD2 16 CASSYSGLAGTYEQYF TGTGCCAGCAGTTACTCGGGACTAGCGGGCACCTACGAGCAGTACTTC
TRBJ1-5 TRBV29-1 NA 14 CSVVVSGSNQPQHF TGCAGCGTTGTAGTCTCCGGTAGCAATCAGCCCCAGCATTTT
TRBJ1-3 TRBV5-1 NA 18 CASSLEAEPRASGNTIYF TGCGCCAGCAGCTTGGAAGCGGAGCCTAGAGCATCTGGAAACACCATATATTTT
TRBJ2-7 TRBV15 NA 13 CATSRELASEQYF TGTGCCACCAGCAGAGAACTAGCCTCCGAGCAGTACTTC
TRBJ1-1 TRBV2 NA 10 CASRLNEAFF TGTGCCAGCAGGCTAAATGAAGCTTTCTTT
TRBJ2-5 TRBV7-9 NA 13 CASVEGSGETQYF TGTGCCAGCGTGGAGGGTTCGGGGGAGACCCAGTACTTC
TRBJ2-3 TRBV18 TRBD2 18 CASSRDLAGESNTDTQYF TGTGCCAGCTCACGCGACCTAGCGGGGGAGAGCAACACAGATACGCAGTATTTT
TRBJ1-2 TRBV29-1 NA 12 CSVGGHTYGYTF TGCAGCGTTGGGGGACACACTTATGGCTACACCTTC
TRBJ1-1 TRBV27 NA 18 CASSLSWAGQGRNTEAFF TGTGCCAGCAGTTTAAGTTGGGCAGGCCAGGGCCGGAACACTGAAGCTTTCTTT
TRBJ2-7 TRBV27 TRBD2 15 CASRLGLAGGYEQYF TGTGCCAGCAGACTTGGACTAGCGGGGGGATACGAGCAGTACTTC
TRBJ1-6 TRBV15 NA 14 CATSREQRNSPLHF TGTGCCACCAGCAGAGAACAGAGAAATTCACCCCTCCACTTT
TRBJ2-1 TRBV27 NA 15 CASSLSPAAYNEQFF TGTGCCAGCAGTTTATCCCCGGCGGCCTACAATGAGCAGTTCTTC
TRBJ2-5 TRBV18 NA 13 CASSPRQEGTQYF TGTGCCAGCTCACCAAGACAGGAAGGGACCCAGTACTTC
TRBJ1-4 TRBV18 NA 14 CASSPRDSYEKLFF TGTGCCAGCTCACCTCGGGACTCTTATGAAAAACTGTTTTTT
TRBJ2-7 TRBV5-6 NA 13 CASSLRGFDEQYF TGTGCCAGCAGCTTGCGGGGGTTCGACGAGCAGTACTTC
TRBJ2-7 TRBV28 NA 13 CASRPGQSYEQYF TGTGCCAGCAGACCCGGACAGTCCTACGAGCAGTACTTC
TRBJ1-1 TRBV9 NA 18 CASSAKVTGRKEGTEAFF TGTGCCAGCAGCGCGAAGGTGACAGGAAGAAAAGAGGGCACTGAAGCTTTCTTT
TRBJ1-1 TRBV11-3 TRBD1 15 CASSFRDRVNTEAFF TGTGCCAGCAGCTTCCGGGACAGGGTGAACACTGAAGCTTTCTTT
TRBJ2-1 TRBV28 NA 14 CASRPGGSYNEQFF TGTGCCAGCCGCCCCGGCGGGTCCTACAATGAGCAGTTCTTC
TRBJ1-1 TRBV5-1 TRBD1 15 CASSPRTGSNTEAFF TGCGCCAGCAGCCCCCGGACAGGGTCGAACACTGAAGCTTTCTTT
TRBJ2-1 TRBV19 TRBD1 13 CASGWDSDNEQFF TGTGCCAGTGGCTGGGACAGCGACAATGAGCAGTTCTTC
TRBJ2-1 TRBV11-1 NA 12 CASSSEDYEQFF TGTGCCAGCAGCTCGGAGGACTATGAGCAGTTCTTC
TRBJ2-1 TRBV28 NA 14 CASSFLPSYNEQFF TGTGCCAGCAGTTTTCTACCCTCCTACAATGAGCAGTTCTTC
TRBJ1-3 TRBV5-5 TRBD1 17 CASSLAGQGRGGNTIYF TGTGCCAGCAGCTTGGCCGGACAGGGAAGAGGTGGAAACACCATATATTTT
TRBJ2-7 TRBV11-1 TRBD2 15 CASSSWTSGSYEQYF TGTGCCAGCAGCTCCTGGACTAGCGGGTCCTACGAGCAGTACTTC
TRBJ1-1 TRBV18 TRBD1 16 CASSLRQGGMGTEAFF TGTGCCAGCTCACTTCGACAGGGGGGTATGGGCACTGAAGCTTTCTTT
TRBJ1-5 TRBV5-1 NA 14 CASSLGAPHQPQHF TGCGCCAGCAGCTTGGGGGCGCCGCATCAGCCCCAGCATTTT
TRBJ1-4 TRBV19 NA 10 CATRSGKLFF TGTGCCACCCGCAGCGGGAAACTGTTTTTT
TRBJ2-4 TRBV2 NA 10 CASSGTIQYF TGTGCCAGCAGCGGGACAATTCAGTACTTC
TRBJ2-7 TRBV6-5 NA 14 CASSKDSRPYEQYF TGTGCCAGCAGCAAGGACAGCCGACCCTACGAGCAGTACTTC
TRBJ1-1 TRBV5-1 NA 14 CASSLLGQSTEAFF TGCGCCAGCAGCTTGCTGGGGCAGTCCACTGAAGCTTTCTTT
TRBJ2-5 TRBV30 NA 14 CAWSARGVRETQYF TGTGCCTGGAGTGCAAGGGGTGTCCGGGAGACCCAGTACTTC
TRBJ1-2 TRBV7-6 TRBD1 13 CASSLDRGYGYTF TGTGCCAGCAGCTTAGACAGGGGCTATGGCTACACCTTC
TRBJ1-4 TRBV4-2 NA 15 CASSQDLQTNEKLFF TGTGCCAGCAGCCAAGACCTCCAGACAAATGAAAAACTGTTTTTT